A selection of T cell receptor beta chains follows, all from one sample in a study of beta chain features in type 1 diabetes. Sequencing was performed with immunoSEQ multiplex PCR; in TCRdb, only in-frame clones are kept and a portion is missing. The sample shows fewer than 350,000 clones, roughly 15% of them seen only once. Sequencing input: naive CD4+ T cells from blood. These receptors originate from a man in his late teens or twenties with type 1 diabetes. Each CDR3 is given with its conserved first and last residue. A D gene is named only where the DNA matches it firmly. Expanded clones are given a class, and other clones once, few, many or no size at all.

D,J,size,V,CDR3,DNA
NA,TRBJ1-6,few,TRBV30,CACHTTGGPNSPLHF,TGTGCCTGTCACACGACCGGAGGCCCGAATTCACCCCTCCACTTT
TRBD1,TRBJ2-2,NA,TRBV9,CASSASWTGGNTGELFF,TGTGCCAGCAGCGCCTCGTGGACAGGGGGCAACACCGGGGAGCTGTTTTTT
NA,TRBJ2-5,NA,TRBV19,CASSSDRTQETQYF,TGTGCCAGTAGTTCCGACAGAACCCAAGAGACCCAGTACTTC
NA,TRBJ2-1,NA,TRBV27,CASADYNEQFF,TGTGCCAGTGCAGATTACAATGAGCAGTTCTTC
NA,TRBJ2-7,NA,TRBV2,CASSSAGARNEQYF,TGTGCCAGCAGTTCCGCAGGGGCGAGGAACGAGCAGTACTTC
NA,TRBJ2-7,NA,TRBV18,CASSPRGQFNEQYF,TGTGCCAGCTCACCACGAGGGCAGTTTAACGAGCAGTACTTC
TRBD2,TRBJ2-1,once,TRBV7-9,CASSVGLAGGNEQFF,TGTGCCAGCAGCGTGGGACTAGCGGGAGGGAATGAGCAGTTCTTC
TRBD1,TRBJ1-1,few,TRBV29-1,CSAYDRVGTEAFF,TGCAGCGCATACGACAGGGTGGGCACTGAAGCTTTCTTT
NA,TRBJ2-1,few,TRBV10-3,CASGVAGPEQFF,TGTGCCAGCGGGGTGGCCGGCCCGGAGCAGTTCTTC
NA,TRBJ2-5,few,TRBV30,CAWSPGKETQYF,TGTGCCTGGAGTCCGGGTAAAGAGACCCAGTACTTC
NA,TRBJ1-2,NA,TRBV7-8,CASSPQGSSYGYTF,TGTGCCAGCAGCCCCCAGGGTAGTAGCTATGGCTACACCTTC
TRBD1,TRBJ1-5,NA,TRBV5-6,CASSLFRGHDSNQPQHF,TGTGCCAGCAGCTTGTTCAGGGGGCACGATAGCAATCAGCCCCAGCATTTT
NA,TRBJ2-2,NA,TRBV10-2,CASRTTNTGELFF,TGCGCCAGCAGGACAACGAACACCGGGGAGCTGTTTTTT
NA,TRBJ2-2,NA,TRBV4-3,CASSQEGAQSNTGELFF,TGCGCCAGCAGCCAAGAGGGGGCACAGTCCAACACCGGGGAGCTGTTTTTT
NA,TRBJ1-1,few,TRBV20-1,CSAEGTEAFF,TGCAGTGCTGAGGGCACTGAAGCTTTCTTT
TRBD1,TRBJ2-7,few,TRBV4-3,CASSHTRTGGFYEQYF,TGCGCCAGCAGCCATACTCGGACAGGGGGCTTCTACGAGCAGTACTTC
NA,TRBJ1-1,few,TRBV5-1,CASSFAGDRNTEAFF,TGCGCCAGCAGCTTTGCCGGAGACAGGAACACTGAAGCTTTCTTT
NA,TRBJ2-4,few,TRBV30,CAWSVLEGGIQYF,TGTGCCTGGAGTGTACTGGAAGGGGGCATTCAGTACTTC
NA,TRBJ1-2,few,TRBV19,CASSIVSAPDSSAF,TGTGCCAGTAGTATAGTTAGCGCGCCGGACAGTTCAGCCTTC
NA,TRBJ1-1,few,TRBV5-4,CASSLDRAMNTEAFF,TGTGCCAGCAGCTTGGACAGAGCCATGAACACTGAAGCTTTCTTT
TRBD1,TRBJ1-1,NA,TRBV4-1,CASSHPGDRAMNTEAFF,TGCGCCAGCAGCCACCCGGGAGACAGGGCAATGAACACTGAAGCTTTCTTT
NA,TRBJ1-1,few,TRBV27,CASSPTRWTEAFF,TGTGCCAGCAGTCCGACACGTTGGACTGAAGCTTTCTTT
TRBD2,TRBJ2-7,NA,TRBV18,CASSPIATSGVSYEQYF,TGTGCCAGCTCACCTATAGCGACTAGCGGGGTCTCCTACGAGCAGTACTTC
TRBD1,TRBJ2-5,NA,TRBV30,CAWRRQGAREETQYF,TGTGCCTGGAGAAGGCAGGGGGCGAGAGAAGAGACCCAGTACTTC
TRBD1,TRBJ2-7,NA,TRBV7-2,CASSARDRLNREQYF,TGTGCCAGCAGCGCCCGGGACAGGCTGAACCGCGAGCAGTACTTC
TRBD2,TRBJ2-3,NA,TRBV28,CASSLIGRSADTQYF,TGTGCCAGCAGTTTGATCGGGAGGAGCGCAGATACGCAGTATTTT
TRBD1,TRBJ2-7,NA,TRBV10-3,CAITGQGSEQYF,TGTGCCATCACCGGACAGGGCAGCGAGCAGTACTTC
NA,TRBJ2-7,few,TRBV28,CASSLLGGGAGQYF,TGTGCCAGCAGCCTTCTGGGAGGGGGAGCCGGGCAGTACTTC
NA,TRBJ1-2,few,TRBV28,CASSLGSQGYHGYTF,TGTGCCAGCAGTTTAGGTTCTCAGGGTTACCATGGCTACACCTTC
NA,TRBJ2-7,NA,TRBV28,CASSLLKDRAYEQYF,TGTGCCAGCAGTTTATTGAAGGACAGAGCCTACGAGCAGTACTTC
NA,TRBJ1-1,NA,TRBV28,CASTVLMNTEAFF,TGTGCCAGCACAGTGCTCATGAACACTGAAGCTTTCTTT
TRBD1,TRBJ2-7,few,TRBV28,CASSLDRVSYEQYF,TGTGCCAGCAGCCTCGACAGGGTCTCCTACGAGCAGTACTTC
TRBD1,TRBJ2-2,NA,TRBV2,CASSGGTANTGELFF,TGTGCCAGCAGTGGAGGGACAGCGAACACCGGGGAGCTGTTTTTT
TRBD1,TRBJ2-7,NA,TRBV10-3,CAISEGTVLIDEQYF,TGTGCCATCAGTGAGGGGACAGTATTGATCGACGAGCAGTACTTC
NA,TRBJ2-1,NA,TRBV25-1,CASSGYSGAGSDEQFF,TGTGCCAGCAGTGGTTATAGCGGAGCCGGGTCAGATGAGCAGTTCTTC
TRBD2,TRBJ2-1,few,TRBV15,CATSRRTSGSRANEQFF,TGTGCCACCAGCAGACGGACTAGCGGGAGTCGGGCCAATGAGCAGTTCTTC
NA,TRBJ2-3,NA,TRBV19,CASSPLQVPGDTQYF,TGTGCCAGTAGTCCGCTCCAAGTGCCGGGGGATACGCAGTATTTT
TRBD2,TRBJ2-1,NA,TRBV9,CASSVDPGGYNEQFF,TGTGCCAGCAGCGTAGATCCGGGGGGCTACAATGAGCAGTTCTTC
TRBD2,TRBJ2-3,NA,TRBV7-2,CASSIPSWPLAGDTQYF,TGTGCCAGCAGCATTCCTAGCTGGCCTCTAGCGGGAGATACGCAGTATTTT
NA,TRBJ2-1,few,TRBV29-1,CSVVGWAAEQFF,TGCAGCGTTGTAGGTTGGGCCGCTGAGCAGTTCTTC
NA,TRBJ1-1,once,TRBV6-5,CASSYSGREAEAFF,TGTGCCAGCAGTTACTCCGGTCGAGAGGCTGAAGCTTTCTTT
TRBD2,TRBJ2-1,NA,TRBV19,CASSRTSGGPSYNEQFF,TGTGCCAGTAGCCGTACTAGCGGGGGGCCTTCCTACAATGAGCAGTTCTTC
NA,TRBJ1-5,NA,TRBV29-1,CSVAGFNQPQHF,TGCAGCGTGGCCGGGTTCAATCAGCCCCAGCATTTT
NA,TRBJ2-2,few,TRBV30,CAWSTGSSTGELFF,TGTGCCTGGAGTACGGGGAGTAGTACCGGGGAGCTGTTTTTT
TRBD2,TRBJ2-3,few,TRBV7-8,CASSASGRAQYF,TGTGCCAGCAGCGCTAGCGGGAGGGCGCAGTATTTT